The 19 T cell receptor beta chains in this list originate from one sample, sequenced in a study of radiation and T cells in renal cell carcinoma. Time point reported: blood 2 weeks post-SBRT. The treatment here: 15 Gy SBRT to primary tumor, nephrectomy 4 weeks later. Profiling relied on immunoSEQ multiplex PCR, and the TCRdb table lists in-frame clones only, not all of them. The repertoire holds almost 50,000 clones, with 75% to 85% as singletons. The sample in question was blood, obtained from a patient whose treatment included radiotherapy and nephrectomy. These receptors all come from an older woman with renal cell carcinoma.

The DNA of the CDR3 is TGTGCCACTAATCCCATGGGGGGCAATGAGCAGTTCTTC. Translation gives CATNPMGGNEQFF. V usage is TRBV19 and J usage is TRBJ2-1; D might be TRBD2 (6 bases). Deletions cut 10 bases from V and 6 bases from J, with 16 bases between. Germline V CDR1 and CDR2: LNHDA, SQIVND (reference sequence). The CDR3 extends over 13 amino acids. The complete variable domain, with remaining parts taken from reference TRBV19 and TRBJ2-1, reads DGGITQSPKYLFRKEGQNVTLSCEQNLNHDAMYWYRQDPGQGLRLIYYSQIVNDFQKGDIAEGYSVSREKKESFPLTVTSAQKNPTAFYLCATNPMGGNEQFFGPGTRLTVL.

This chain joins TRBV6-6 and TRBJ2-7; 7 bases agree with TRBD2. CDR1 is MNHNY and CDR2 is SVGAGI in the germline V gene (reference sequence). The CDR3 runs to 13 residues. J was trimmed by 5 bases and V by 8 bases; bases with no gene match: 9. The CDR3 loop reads CASFGGSENEQYF. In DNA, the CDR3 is TGTGCCAGCTTCGGCGGGAGCGAAAACGAGCAGTACTTC.

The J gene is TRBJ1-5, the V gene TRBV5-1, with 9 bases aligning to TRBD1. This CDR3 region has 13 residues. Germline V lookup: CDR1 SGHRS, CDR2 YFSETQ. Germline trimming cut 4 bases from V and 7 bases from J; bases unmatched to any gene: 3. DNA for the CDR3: TGCGCCAGCAGCGCGACAGGGGGGCAGCCCCAGCATTTT. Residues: CASSATGGQPQHF.

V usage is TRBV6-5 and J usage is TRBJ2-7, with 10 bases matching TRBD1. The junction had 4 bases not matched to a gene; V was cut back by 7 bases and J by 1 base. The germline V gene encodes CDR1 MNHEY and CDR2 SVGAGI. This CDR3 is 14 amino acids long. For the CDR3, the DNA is TGTGCCAGCACCAGGGACAGGGGATCCTACGAGCAGTACTTC. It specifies CASTRDRGSYEQYF.

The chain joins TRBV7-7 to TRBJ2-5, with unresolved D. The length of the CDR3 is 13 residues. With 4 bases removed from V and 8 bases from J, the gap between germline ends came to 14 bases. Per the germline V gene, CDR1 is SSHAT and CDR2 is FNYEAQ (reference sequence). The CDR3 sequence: CASSSPSVGTQYF. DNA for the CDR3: TGTGCCAGCAGCTCTCCTTCTGTTGGCACCCAGTACTTC.

The CDR3 region is CASSFQDLSSPLHF. The CDR3 nucleotides are TGTGCCAGCAGCTTCCAGGACCTCTCCTCACCCCTCCACTTT. The V call is TRBV7-9, the J call TRBJ1-6; D remains ambiguous. Trimming left V 3 bases short and J 10 bases short, with 13 bases between. Germline loops: CDR1 SEHNR, CDR2 FQNEAQ (reference sequence). This CDR3 contains 14 residues.

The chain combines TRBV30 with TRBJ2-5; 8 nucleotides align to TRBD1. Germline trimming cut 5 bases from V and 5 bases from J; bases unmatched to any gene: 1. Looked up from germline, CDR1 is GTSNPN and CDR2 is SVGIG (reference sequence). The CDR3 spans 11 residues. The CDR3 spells CAWGQGETQYF. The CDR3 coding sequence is TGTGCCTGGGGACAGGGTGAGACCCAGTACTTC.

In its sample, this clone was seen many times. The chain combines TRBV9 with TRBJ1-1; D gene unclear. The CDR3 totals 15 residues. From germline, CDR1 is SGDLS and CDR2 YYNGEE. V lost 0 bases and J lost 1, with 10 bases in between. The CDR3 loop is CASSVDPVTNTEAFF. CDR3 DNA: TGTGCCAGCAGCGTAGATCCGGTGACGAACACTGAAGCTTTCTTT.

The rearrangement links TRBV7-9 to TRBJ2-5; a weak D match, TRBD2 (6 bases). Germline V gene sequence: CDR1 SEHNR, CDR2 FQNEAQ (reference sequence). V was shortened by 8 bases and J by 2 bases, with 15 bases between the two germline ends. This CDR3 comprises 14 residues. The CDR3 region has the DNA TGTGCCAGCCGCCGGGCGGAGGGGCAAGAGACCCAGTACTTC. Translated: CASRRAEGQETQYF.

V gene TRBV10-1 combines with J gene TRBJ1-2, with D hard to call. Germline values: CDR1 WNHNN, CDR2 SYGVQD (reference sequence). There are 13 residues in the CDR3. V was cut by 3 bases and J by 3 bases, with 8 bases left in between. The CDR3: CASSEGIDYGYTF. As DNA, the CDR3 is TGCGCCAGCAGTGAAGGAATCGACTATGGCTACACCTTC.

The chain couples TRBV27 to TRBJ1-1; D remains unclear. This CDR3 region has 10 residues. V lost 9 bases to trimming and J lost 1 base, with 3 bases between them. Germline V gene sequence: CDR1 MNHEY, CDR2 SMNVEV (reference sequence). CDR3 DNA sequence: TGTGCCAGTCCGAACACTGAAGCTTTCTTT. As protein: CASPNTEAFF.

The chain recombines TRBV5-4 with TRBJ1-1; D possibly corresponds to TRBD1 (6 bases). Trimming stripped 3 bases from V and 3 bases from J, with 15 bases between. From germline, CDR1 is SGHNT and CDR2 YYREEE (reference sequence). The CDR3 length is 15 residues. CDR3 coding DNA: TGTGCCAGCAGCTCCCCCAGGGGAGCGTACACTGAAGCTTTCTTT. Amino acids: CASSSPRGAYTEAFF.

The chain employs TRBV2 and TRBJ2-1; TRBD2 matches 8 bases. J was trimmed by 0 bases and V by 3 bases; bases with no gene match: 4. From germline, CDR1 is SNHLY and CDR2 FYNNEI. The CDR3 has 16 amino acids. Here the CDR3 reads CASSEAGLGSYNEQFF. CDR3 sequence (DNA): TGTGCCAGCAGTGAGGCGGGACTAGGCTCCTACAATGAGCAGTTCTTC.

The DNA of the CDR3 is TGCGCCAGCAGCCAAGGCAGACAAGAGACCCAGTACTTC. Protein sequence: CASSQGRQETQYF. The chain uses TRBV4-3 and TRBJ2-5; no firm D call. The V end was cut by 1 base, the J end by 2 bases, with 5 bases between. The CDR3 has 13 residues. The V gene's germline CDR1 is LGHNA and CDR2 YSLEER.

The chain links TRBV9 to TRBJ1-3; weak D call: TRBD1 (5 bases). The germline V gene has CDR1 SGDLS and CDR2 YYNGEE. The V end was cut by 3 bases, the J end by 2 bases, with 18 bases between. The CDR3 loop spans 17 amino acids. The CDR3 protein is CASSAGMWQGTGNTIYF. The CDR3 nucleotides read TGTGCCAGCAGCGCGGGGATGTGGCAGGGTACTGGAAACACCATATATTTT.

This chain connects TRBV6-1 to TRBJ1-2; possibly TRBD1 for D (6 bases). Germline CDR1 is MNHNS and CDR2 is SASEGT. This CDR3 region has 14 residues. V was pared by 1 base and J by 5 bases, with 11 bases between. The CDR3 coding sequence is TGTGCCAGCAGTGAAGTTGGCAGGGGTTATGGCTACACCTTC. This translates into CASSEVGRGYGYTF.

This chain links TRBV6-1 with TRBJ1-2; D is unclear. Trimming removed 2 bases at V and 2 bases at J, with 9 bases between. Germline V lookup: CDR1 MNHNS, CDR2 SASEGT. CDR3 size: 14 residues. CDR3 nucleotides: TGTGCCAGCAGTGAACAGCCCGAAAACTATGGCTACACCTTC. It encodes CASSEQPENYGYTF.

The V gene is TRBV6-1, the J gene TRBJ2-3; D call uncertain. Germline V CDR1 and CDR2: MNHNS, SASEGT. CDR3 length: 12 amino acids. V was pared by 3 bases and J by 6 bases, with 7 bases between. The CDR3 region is CASSEALDTQYF. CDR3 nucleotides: TGTGCCAGCAGTGAGGCCCTGGATACGCAGTATTTT.

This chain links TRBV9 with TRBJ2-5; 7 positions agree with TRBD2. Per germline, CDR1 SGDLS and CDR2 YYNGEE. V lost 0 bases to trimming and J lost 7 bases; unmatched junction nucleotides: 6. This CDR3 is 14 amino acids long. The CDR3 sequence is CASSVGTGGGTQYF. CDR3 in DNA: TGTGCCAGCAGCGTAGGTACCGGCGGGGGGACCCAGTACTTC. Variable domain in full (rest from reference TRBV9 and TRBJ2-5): DSGVTQTPKHLITATGQRVTLRCSPRSGDLSVYWYQQSLDQGLQFLIQYYNGEERAKGNILERFSAQQFPDLHSELNLSSLELGDSALYFCASSVGTGGGTQYFGPGTRLLVL.